This T cell receptor (beta chain) was obtained from a study of T-cell memory formation after mild COVID-19. 5'RACE, which relied on constant-segment primers, yielded TCR alpha and TCR beta cDNA libraries carrying sample barcodes and UMIs. In TCRdb, the 5' RACE reads were re-called with MiXCR into one record per CDR3 protein. Of about 240,000 distinct CDR3 sequences listed, roughly 10% are singletons. The CDR3 has 13 residues. Germline loops: CDR1 DFQATT, CDR2 SNEGSKA (reference sequence). The V end was cut by 6 bases, the J end by 2 bases, with 10 bases between. The clonotype was recovered from a young man who had mild COVID-19 (a few samples of this study predate the infection). Cell type and time point are not known. Sequencing was carried out using PBMCs or a T cell subset sorted from them (not recorded which). The chain couples TRBV20-1 to TRBJ2-2, with D unclear. The CDR3, as DNA: TGCAGTGCGCCCGGGCCTAACACCGGGGAGCTGTTTTTT. Its translation: CSAPGPNTGELFF.